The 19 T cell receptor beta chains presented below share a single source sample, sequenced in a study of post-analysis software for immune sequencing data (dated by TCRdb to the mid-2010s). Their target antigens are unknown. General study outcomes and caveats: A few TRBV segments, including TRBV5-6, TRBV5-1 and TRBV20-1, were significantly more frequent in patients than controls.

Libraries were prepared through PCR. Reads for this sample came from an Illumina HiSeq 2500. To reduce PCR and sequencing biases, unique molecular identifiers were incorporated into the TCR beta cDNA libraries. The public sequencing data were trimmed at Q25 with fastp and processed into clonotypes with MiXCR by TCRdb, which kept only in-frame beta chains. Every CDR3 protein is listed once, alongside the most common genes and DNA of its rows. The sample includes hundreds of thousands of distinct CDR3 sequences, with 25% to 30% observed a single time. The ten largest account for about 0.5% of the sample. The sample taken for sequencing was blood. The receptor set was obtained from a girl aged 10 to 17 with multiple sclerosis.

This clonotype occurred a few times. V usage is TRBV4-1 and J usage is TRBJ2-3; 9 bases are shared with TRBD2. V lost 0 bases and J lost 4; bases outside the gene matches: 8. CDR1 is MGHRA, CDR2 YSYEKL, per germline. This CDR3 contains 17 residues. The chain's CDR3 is CASSQEAGGGYPDTQYF. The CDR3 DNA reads TGCGCCAGCAGCCAAGAAGCGGGGGGCGGCTACCCAGATACGCAGTATTTT.

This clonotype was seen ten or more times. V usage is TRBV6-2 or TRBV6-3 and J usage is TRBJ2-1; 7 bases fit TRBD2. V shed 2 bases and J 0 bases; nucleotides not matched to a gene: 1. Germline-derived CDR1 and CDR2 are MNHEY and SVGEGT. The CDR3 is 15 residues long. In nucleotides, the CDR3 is TGTGCCAGCAGTTACGGCGGGAGCTCCTACAATGAGCAGTTCTTC. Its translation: CASSYGGSSYNEQFF.

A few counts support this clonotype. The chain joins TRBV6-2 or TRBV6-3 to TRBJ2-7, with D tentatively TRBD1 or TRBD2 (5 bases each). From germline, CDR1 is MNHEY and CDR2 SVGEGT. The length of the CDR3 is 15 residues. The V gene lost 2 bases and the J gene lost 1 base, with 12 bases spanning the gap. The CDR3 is CASSYKGTGSYEQYF. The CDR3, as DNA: TGTGCCAGCAGTTACAAGGGGACGGGATCCTACGAGCAGTACTTC.

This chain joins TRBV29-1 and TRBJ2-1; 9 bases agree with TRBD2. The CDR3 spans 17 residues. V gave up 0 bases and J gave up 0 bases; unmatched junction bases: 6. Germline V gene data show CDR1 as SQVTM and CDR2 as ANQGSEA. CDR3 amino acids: CSVEDTGGRASYNEQFF. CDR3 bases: TGCAGCGTTGAAGATACTGGCGGGAGGGCCTCCTACAATGAGCAGTTCTTC.

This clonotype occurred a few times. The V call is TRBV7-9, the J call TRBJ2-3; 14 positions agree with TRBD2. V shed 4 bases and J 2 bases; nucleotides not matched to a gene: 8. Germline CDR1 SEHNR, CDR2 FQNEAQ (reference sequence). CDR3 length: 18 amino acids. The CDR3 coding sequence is TGTGCCAGCAGCTCGGGGACTAGCGGGAGTCCGAACACAGATACGCAGTATTTT. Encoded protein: CASSSGTSGSPNTDTQYF.

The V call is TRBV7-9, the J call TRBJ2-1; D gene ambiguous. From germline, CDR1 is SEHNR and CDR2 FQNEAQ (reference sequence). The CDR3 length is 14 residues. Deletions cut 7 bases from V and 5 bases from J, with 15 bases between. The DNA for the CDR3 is TGTGCCAGCAACTCTAGACCTGGTAACAATGAGCAGTTCTTC. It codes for CASNSRPGNNEQFF.

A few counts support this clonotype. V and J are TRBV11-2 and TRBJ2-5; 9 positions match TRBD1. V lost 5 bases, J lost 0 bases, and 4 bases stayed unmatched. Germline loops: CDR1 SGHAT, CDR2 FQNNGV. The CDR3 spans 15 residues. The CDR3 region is CASSPGQGNQETQYF. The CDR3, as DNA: TGTGCCAGCAGCCCGGGACAGGGTAACCAAGAGACCCAGTACTTC.

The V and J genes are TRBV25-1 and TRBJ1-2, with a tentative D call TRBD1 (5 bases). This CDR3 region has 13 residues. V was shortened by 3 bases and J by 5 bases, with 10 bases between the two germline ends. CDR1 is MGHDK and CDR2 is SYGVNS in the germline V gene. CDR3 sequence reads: CASSDKGKYGYTF. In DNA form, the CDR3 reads TGTGCCAGCAGTGATAAGGGGAAGTATGGCTACACCTTC.

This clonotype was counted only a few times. In DNA, the CDR3 is TGTGCCATCAGTGAGTCGATCCCCCCCGGGCTGCCCTACGAGCAGTACTTC. Translating gives CAISESIPPGLPYEQYF. The J gene is TRBJ2-7, the V gene TRBV10-3; no definite D call. Per germline, CDR1 ENHRY and CDR2 SYGVKD. This CDR3 is built from 17 residues. The V end was cut by 0 bases, the J end by 2 bases, with 17 bases between.

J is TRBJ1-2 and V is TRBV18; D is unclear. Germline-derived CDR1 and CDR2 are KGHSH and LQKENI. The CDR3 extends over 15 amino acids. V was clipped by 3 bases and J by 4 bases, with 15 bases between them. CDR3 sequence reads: CASSPEGGPAYGYTF. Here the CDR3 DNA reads TGTGCCAGCTCACCCGAAGGTGGGCCAGCCTATGGCTACACCTTC.

Here the CDR3 DNA reads TGCAGCGTTGATGGGGCGGGAGGGCCCCACAATGAGCAGTTCTTC. Translating it yields CSVDGAGGPHNEQFF. The rearrangement joins TRBV29-1 to TRBJ2-1; TRBD2 matches at 9 bases. V lost 3 bases to trimming and J lost 5 bases; unmatched junction nucleotides: 8. The CDR3 is made up of 15 amino acids. Germline V CDR1 and CDR2: SQVTM, ANQGSEA.

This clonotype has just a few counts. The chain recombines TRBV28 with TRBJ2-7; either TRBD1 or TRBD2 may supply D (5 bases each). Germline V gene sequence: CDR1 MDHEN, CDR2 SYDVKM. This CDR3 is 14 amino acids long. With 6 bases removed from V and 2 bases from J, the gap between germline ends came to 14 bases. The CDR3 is CASRLTGAAYEQYF. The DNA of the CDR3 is TGTGCCAGCAGGTTAACCGGGGCCGCCTACGAGCAGTACTTC.

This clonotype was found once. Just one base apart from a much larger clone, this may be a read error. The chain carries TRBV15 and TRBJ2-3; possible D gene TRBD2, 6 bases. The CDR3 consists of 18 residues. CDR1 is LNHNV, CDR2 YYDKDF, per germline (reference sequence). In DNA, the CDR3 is TGTGCCACCAGCAGAGATCGCAGACTAGAGTCTAGCACAGATACGCGGTATTTT. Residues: CATSRDRRLESSTDTRYF.

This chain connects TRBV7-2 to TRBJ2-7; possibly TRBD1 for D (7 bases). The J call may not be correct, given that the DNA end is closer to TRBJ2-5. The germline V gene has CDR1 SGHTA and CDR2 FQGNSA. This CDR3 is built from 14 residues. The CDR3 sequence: CASSPGGGSGTQYF. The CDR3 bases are TGTGCCAGCAGCCCCGGAGGGGGCTCTGGGACCCAGTACTTC.

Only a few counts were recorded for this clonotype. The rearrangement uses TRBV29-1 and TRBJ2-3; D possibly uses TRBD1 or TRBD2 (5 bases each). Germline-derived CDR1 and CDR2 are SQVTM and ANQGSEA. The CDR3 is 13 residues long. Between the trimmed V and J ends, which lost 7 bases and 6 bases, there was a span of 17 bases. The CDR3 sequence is CSARDPESDTQYF. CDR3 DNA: TGCAGCGCCCGGGACCCCGAGTCGGATACGCAGTATTTT.

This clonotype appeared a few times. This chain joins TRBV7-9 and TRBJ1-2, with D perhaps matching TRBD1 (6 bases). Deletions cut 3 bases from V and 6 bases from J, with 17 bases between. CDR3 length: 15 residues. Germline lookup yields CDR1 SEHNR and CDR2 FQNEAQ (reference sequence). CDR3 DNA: TGTGCCAGCAGCTTTCTCGCGACAGGTGGGCATGGCTACACCTTC. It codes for CASSFLATGGHGYTF. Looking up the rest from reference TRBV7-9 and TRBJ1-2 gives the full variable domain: DTGVSQNPRHKITKRGQNVTFRCDPISEHNRLYWYRQTLGQGPEFLTYFQNEAQLEKSRLLSDRFSAERPKGSFSTLEIQRTEQGDSAMYLCASSFLATGGHGYTFGSGTRLTVV.

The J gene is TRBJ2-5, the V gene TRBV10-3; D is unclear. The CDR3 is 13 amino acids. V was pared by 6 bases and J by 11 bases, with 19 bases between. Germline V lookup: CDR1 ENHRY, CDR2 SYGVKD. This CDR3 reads CAISPLNIDEQYF. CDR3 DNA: TGTGCCATCAGCCCGTTAAATATTGATGAGCAGTACTTC.

CDR3 sequence reads: CASSFYRGLGVRNEQFF. CDR3 nucleotides: TGTGCCAGCAGCTTCTACAGGGGTTTAGGGGTACGGAATGAGCAGTTCTTC. The rearrangement links TRBV5-5 to TRBJ2-1; the match to TRBD1 covers 7 bases. V gave up 2 bases and J gave up 7 bases; unmatched junction bases: 15. Looked up from germline, CDR1 is SGHKS and CDR2 is YYEKEE (reference sequence). The CDR3 totals 17 residues.

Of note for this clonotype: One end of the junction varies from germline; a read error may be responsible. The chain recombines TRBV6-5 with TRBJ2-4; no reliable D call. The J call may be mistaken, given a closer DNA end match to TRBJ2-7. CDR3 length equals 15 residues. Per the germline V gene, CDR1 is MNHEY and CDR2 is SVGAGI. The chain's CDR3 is CACSFDSRTVYEQYF. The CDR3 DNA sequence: TGTGCCTGCAGTTTTGACTCCCGAACAGTCTACGAGCAGTACTTC.